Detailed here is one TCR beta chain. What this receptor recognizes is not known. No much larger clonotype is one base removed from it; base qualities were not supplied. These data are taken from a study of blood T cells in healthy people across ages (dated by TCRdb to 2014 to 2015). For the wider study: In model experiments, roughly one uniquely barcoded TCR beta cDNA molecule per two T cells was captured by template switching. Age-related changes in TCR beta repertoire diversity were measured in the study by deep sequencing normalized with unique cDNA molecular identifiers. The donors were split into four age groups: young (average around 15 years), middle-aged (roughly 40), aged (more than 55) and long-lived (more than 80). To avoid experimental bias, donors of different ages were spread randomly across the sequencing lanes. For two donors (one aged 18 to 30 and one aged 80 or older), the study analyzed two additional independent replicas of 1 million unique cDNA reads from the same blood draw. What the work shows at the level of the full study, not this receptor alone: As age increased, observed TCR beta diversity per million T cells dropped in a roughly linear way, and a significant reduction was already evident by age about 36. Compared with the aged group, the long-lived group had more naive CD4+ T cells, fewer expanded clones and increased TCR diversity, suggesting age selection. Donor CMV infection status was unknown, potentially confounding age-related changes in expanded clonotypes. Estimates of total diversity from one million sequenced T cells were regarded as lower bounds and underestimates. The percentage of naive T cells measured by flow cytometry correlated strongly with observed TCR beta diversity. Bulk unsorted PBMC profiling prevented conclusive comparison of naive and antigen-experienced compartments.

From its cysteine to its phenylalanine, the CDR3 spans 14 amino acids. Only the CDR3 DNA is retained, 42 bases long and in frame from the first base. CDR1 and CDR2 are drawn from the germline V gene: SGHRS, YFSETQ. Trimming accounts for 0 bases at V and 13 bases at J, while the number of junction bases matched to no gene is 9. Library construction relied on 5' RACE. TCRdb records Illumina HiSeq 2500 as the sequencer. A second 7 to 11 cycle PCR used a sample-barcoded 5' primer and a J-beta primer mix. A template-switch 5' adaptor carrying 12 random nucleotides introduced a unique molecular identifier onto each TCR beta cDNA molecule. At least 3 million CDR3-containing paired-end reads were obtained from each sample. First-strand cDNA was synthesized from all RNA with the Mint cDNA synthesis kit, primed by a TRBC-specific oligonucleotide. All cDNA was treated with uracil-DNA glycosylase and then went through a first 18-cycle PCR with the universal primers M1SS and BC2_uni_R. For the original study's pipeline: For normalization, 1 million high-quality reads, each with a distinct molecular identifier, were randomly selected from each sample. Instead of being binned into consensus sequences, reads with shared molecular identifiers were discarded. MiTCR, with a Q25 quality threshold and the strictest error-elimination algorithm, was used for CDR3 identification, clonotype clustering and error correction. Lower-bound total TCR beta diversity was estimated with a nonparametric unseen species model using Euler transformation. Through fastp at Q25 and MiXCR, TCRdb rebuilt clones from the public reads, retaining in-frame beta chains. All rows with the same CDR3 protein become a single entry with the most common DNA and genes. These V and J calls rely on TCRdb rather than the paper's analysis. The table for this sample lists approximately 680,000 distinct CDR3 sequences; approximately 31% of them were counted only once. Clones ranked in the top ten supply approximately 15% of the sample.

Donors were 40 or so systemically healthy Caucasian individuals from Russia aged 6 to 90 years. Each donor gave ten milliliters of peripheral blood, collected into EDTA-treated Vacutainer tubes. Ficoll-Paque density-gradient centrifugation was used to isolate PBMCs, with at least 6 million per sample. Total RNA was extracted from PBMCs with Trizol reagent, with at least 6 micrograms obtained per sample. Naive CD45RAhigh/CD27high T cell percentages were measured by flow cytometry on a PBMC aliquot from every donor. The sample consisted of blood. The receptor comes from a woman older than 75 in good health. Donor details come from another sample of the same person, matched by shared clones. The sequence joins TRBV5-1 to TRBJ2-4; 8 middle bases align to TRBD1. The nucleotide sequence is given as TGCGCCAGCAGCTTGGGGGGACAGGATGACGCGCAGTACTTC. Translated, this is CASSLGGQDDAQYF. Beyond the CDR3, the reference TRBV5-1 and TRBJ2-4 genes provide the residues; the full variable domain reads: KAGVTQTPRYLIKTRGQQVTLSCSPISGHRSVSWYQQTPGQGLQFLFEYFSETQRNKGNFPGRFSGRQFSNSRSEMNVSTLELGDSALYLCASSLGGQDDAQYFGAGTRLSVL.